Listed below are T cell receptor beta chains from one sample, sequenced in a study of blood T cell repertoires in COVID-19. Profiled with immunoSEQ multiplex PCR; TCRdb holds only in-frame clones, not every one. The data show approximately 170,000 clones, roughly 88% seen once. The source material was peripheral blood. These receptors were collected from a man younger than 35 with COVID-19, enrolled during active disease. Both conserved end residues are part of each CDR3. The D gene is left open where the match is weak. Clone size, where shown, is once, few, many, or a class for clones that have expanded.

abundance,j_gene,d_gene,v_gene,CDR3nt,CDR3aa
-,TRBJ2-7,-,TRBV21-1,TGTGCCAGCAGCAAAGGAGGCGGGAGACACTACGAGCAGTACTTC,CASSKGGGRHYEQYF
-,TRBJ1-2,-,TRBV5-6,TGTGCCAGCAGCTTGGTCACTCCTAACTATGGCTACACCTTC,CASSLVTPNYGYTF
-,TRBJ1-2,TRBD1,TRBV6-5,TGTGCCAGCAGCTCTCTTGGGACAGGGGGCAGGGGCTACACCTTC,CASSSLGTGGRGYTF
-,TRBJ2-2,-,TRBV2,TGTGCCAGCAGTGAAGCGGGAGTGGCCGGGGAGCTGTTTTTT,CASSEAGVAGELFF
-,TRBJ1-5,-,TRBV6-5,TGTGCCAGCAGTATAGACGGGAGGGATCAGCCCCAGCATTTT,CASSIDGRDQPQHF
-,TRBJ2-1,TRBD2,TRBV5-1,TGCGCCAGCAGCACCGGGACTAGGGGCAATGAGCAGTTCTTC,CASSTGTRGNEQFF
-,TRBJ1-2,-,TRBV30,TGTGCCTGCGGGGCAGGGGCGAATGGCTACACCTTC,CACGAGANGYTF
-,TRBJ2-1,-,TRBV21-1,TGTGCCAGCAGCACAGGGGGGAATGAGCAGTTCTTC,CASSTGGNEQFF
-,TRBJ1-5,-,TRBV21-1,TGTGCCAGCAGCAAAAAAGGTGGAGCCCCGACAGGGGGCCCTTCAAATCAGCCCCAGCATTTT,CASSKKGGAPTGGPSNQPQHF
-,TRBJ2-7,-,TRBV2,TGTGCCAGAGGACAGACTTCCTACGAGCAGTACTTC,CARGQTSYEQYF
-,TRBJ2-7,TRBD2,TRBV7-6,TGTGCCAGCAGCTTAGGAGGGAGGGCCGGCGACGAGCAGTACTTC,CASSLGGRAGDEQYF
-,TRBJ1-2,-,TRBV5-6,TGTGCCAGCAGCTTGGCCCTGCAGGGCTATGGCTACACCTTC,CASSLALQGYGYTF
-,TRBJ1-6,-,TRBV12-3/TRBV12-4,TGTGCCAGCCTCCAGGGTTATAATTCACCCCTCCACTTT,CASLQGYNSPLHF
-,TRBJ1-2,TRBD1,TRBV29-1,TGCAGCGTCGGGACAGGGGGTATAAACTATGGCTACACCTTC,CSVGTGGINYGYTF
-,TRBJ2-7,TRBD1,TRBV20-1,TGCAGTGCTAGTGAGGGACAGGGGGTCTACGAGCAGTACTTC,CSASEGQGVYEQYF
once,TRBJ1-5,TRBD1,TRBV19,TGTGCCAGTAGGCCCGATAGGGACAGTTATAGCAATCAGCCCCAGCATTTT,CASRPDRDSYSNQPQHF
-,TRBJ1-5,-,TRBV27,TGTGCCAGCAGTTTAAACAGGAAGGACCAGCCCCAGCATTTT,CASSLNRKDQPQHF
-,TRBJ2-1,-,TRBV7-2,TGTGCCAGCAGCTTAGGCCCAACAGGGGACTCGTTCTTC,CASSLGPTGDSFF
-,TRBJ2-1,TRBD2,TRBV25-1,TGTGCCAGCAGTGATTTTAGCGGGAGGGCCAATGAGCAGTTCTTC,CASSDFSGRANEQFF
-,TRBJ1-1,-,TRBV19,TGTGCCAGTAGTGGGTCCGGGGGTAGCACTGAAGCTTTCTTT,CASSGSGGSTEAFF